One sample yielded the 16 T cell receptor beta chains listed below, sequenced in a study of CD8+ T cells in alopecia areata. TCR sequencing used cDNA made by reverse transcription of extracted RNA. Generated by immunoSEQ multiplex PCR, the TCRdb table keeps only in-frame clones and is missing some. The sample carries about 190,000 clones, around 60% recorded once. Treatment meaning: oral pan-JAK inhibitor, 5-10 mg twice daily. This specimen consisted of CD8+ T cells sorted from blood, obtained at week 24, from a patient treated with tofacitinib. The origin of the receptors is a human donor with alopecia areata.

This clone showed up just a few times. The chain recombines TRBV28 with TRBJ1-6; D call uncertain. The germline CDR1 and CDR2 sequences are MDHEN and SYDVKM. CDR3 length: 16 amino acids. V was trimmed by 3 bases and J by 1 base, leaving 10 bases between them. CDR3 sequence: CASSLIRESYNSPLHF. CDR3 in DNA: TGTGCCAGCAGTTTGATAAGGGAATCCTATAATTCACCCCTCCACTTT.

This chain uses TRBV29-1 with TRBJ2-3, with 8 bases that match TRBD1. Unmatched junction bases numbered 10, after V lost 1 base and J lost 4 bases. This CDR3 spans 16 amino acids. Germline loops: CDR1 SQVTM, CDR2 ANQGSEA. CDR3 coding DNA: TGCAGCGTTGAAGTAGGCCAGGGGGCGACACCAGATACGCAGTATTTT. Protein: CSVEVGQGATPDTQYF.

In this sample, this clone turned up a few times. The chain recombines TRBV6-1 with TRBJ2-2; D call uncertain. Trimming left V 11 bases short and J 3 bases short, with 13 bases between. The length of the CDR3 is 13 residues. The germline V gene has CDR1 MNHNS and CDR2 SASEGT. The CDR3 sequence: CAASKGDTGELFF. The CDR3 DNA is TGTGCCGCCAGCAAAGGTGACACCGGGGAGCTGTTTTTT.

A few counts support this clone. The chain joins TRBV15 to TRBJ2-1; D gene ambiguous. This CDR3 region has 12 residues. Germline V gene sequence: CDR1 LNHNV, CDR2 YYDKDF (reference sequence). Trimming removed 6 bases at V and 1 base at J, with 4 bases between. The CDR3 nucleotides are TGTGCCACCAGTCGATCCTACAATGAGCAGTTCTTC. Its protein is CATSRSYNEQFF. The full variable domain, with the rest looked up from reference TRBV15 and TRBJ2-1, is DAMVIQNPRYQVTQFGKPVTLSCSQTLNHNVMYWYQQKSSQAPKLLFHYYDKDFNNEADTPDNFQSRRPNTSFCFLDIRSPGLGDTAMYLCATSRSYNEQFFGPGTRLTVL.

The J gene is TRBJ2-3, the V gene TRBV7-9, with no clear D. The CDR3 is made up of 16 amino acids. The V end lost 5 bases, the J end lost 0 bases, and 15 bases lay between the germline ends. Germline CDR1 is SEHNR and CDR2 is FQNEAQ (reference sequence). The CDR3 region has the DNA TGTGCCAGCAGCCAAGAATTGGCAGCTAGCACAGATACGCAGTATTTT. This translates into CASSQELAASTDTQYF.

The chain carries TRBV7-8 and TRBJ2-5, with D hard to call. Germline V gene lookup returns CDR1 SGHVS and CDR2 FQNEAQ. V was shortened by 4 bases and J by 1 base, with 10 bases between the two germline ends. The CDR3 is made up of 14 amino acids. The chain's CDR3 is CASSSDSGQETQYF. The CDR3 DNA is TGTGCCAGCAGCTCTGACTCCGGCCAAGAGACCCAGTACTTC.

The chain carries TRBV27 and TRBJ2-1; 7 bases map to TRBD2. CDR1 MNHEY and CDR2 SMNVEV come from the germline V gene (reference sequence). The CDR3 loop spans 14 amino acids. Trimming cost V 0 bases and J 7 bases; bases outside gene matches: 3. This chain's CDR3 is CASSLSSSGNEQFF. In DNA form, the CDR3 reads TGTGCCAGCAGTTTATCGAGTAGCGGGAATGAGCAGTTCTTC.

V and J are TRBV30 and TRBJ2-1, with D uncertain. The CDR3 extends over 14 amino acids. Per germline, CDR1 GTSNPN and CDR2 SVGIG (reference sequence). V lost 5 bases and J 6 bases, leaving 17 bases between the germline ends. The CDR3 here is CAWETGSPTNEQFF. The CDR3 DNA reads TGTGCCTGGGAAACCGGGTCCCCCACCAATGAGCAGTTCTTC.

The chain links TRBV7-9 to TRBJ1-3; D ambiguous. The CDR3 totals 15 residues. The germline V and J ends were trimmed by 1 base and 3 bases, with 10 bases remaining between them. CDR1 and CDR2 (germline): SEHNR, FQNEAQ (reference sequence). The CDR3 DNA is TGTGCCAGCAGCTTAGGGGCAGTCTTTGGAAACACCATATATTTT. Protein: CASSLGAVFGNTIYF.

This clone was seen ten or more times. The chain recombines TRBV27 with TRBJ2-1; D call uncertain. This CDR3 spans 14 amino acids. V was shortened by 2 bases and J by 10 bases, with 15 bases between the two germline ends. Germline V lookup: CDR1 MNHEY, CDR2 SMNVEV (reference sequence). CDR3 nucleotide sequence: TGTGCCAGCAGTTTAGGAGCATTAGGCTGGGAGCAGTTCTTC. It specifies CASSLGALGWEQFF.

The chain is built from TRBV28 and TRBJ2-3; D may be TRBD1 (5 bases). Germline V gene lookup returns CDR1 MDHEN and CDR2 SYDVKM. This CDR3 is 16 amino acids long. The V end was cut by 6 bases, the J end by 2 bases, with 18 bases between. The chain's CDR3 is CASRTLTDQPTDTQYF. CDR3 coding DNA: TGTGCCAGCAGGACTTTGACAGACCAACCCACAGATACGCAGTATTTT.

The CDR3 region has the DNA TGTGCCACCAGCACCCGGGACAGATACTACGAGCAGTACTTC. Protein sequence: CATSTRDRYYEQYF. V gene TRBV15 combines with J gene TRBJ2-7; 7 bases match TRBD1. Germline V gene data show CDR1 as LNHNV and CDR2 as YYDKDF (reference sequence). J was trimmed by 3 bases and V by 4 bases; bases with no gene match: 6. The CDR3 is 14 residues long.

The rearrangement links TRBV20-1 to TRBJ1-1; D call uncertain. CDR1 is DFQATT and CDR2 is SNEGSKA in the germline V gene (reference sequence). The CDR3 covers 9 residues. The ends were cut back, 4 bases at V and 3 bases at J, with 0 bases in the middle. As DNA, the CDR3 is TGCAGTGCTAACACTGAAGCTTTCTTT. As protein: CSANTEAFF.

This clone was detected only a few times. The J gene is TRBJ2-3, the V gene TRBV10-3; TRBD1 is a possible D gene (5 bases). Trimming removed 2 bases at V and 6 bases at J, with 9 bases between. Germline CDR1 is ENHRY and CDR2 is SYGVKD. The CDR3 is 13 amino acids. The CDR3 coding sequence is TGTGCCATCAGTGAGAGTTGGGGCGATACGCAGTATTTT. Amino acids: CAISESWGDTQYF.

The table lists this clone with a count of one. V is TRBV6-5 and J is TRBJ1-5, with D possibly being TRBD1 (5 bases). Trimming stripped 4 bases from V and 7 bases from J, with 11 bases between. From germline, CDR1 is MNHEY and CDR2 SVGAGI. The CDR3 runs to 13 residues. The CDR3 loop reads CASSSRGGQPQHF. In DNA, the CDR3 is TGTGCCAGCAGTTCGAGGGGCGGGCAGCCCCAGCATTTT.

The V and J genes are TRBV11-2 and TRBJ2-2; TRBD1 is a possible D gene (6 bases). Germline V CDR1 and CDR2: SGHAT, FQNNGV. The CDR3 is made up of 19 amino acids. Trimming shortened V by 8 bases and J by 0 bases, and 25 bases separated the two germline ends. The chain's CDR3 is CASGGLGTDRIANTGELFF. CDR3 nucleotides: TGTGCCAGCGGCGGGCTGGGCACCGACAGGATCGCGAACACCGGGGAGCTGTTTTTT.